The 23 T cell receptor beta chains below come from one sample, sequenced in a study of response to subunit inactivated influenza vaccine. TCRdb re-called the RT-PCR reads through MiXCR, storing one row per CDR3 protein. The sample holds 600,000 to 850,000 distinct CDR3 sequences, 13% to 15% seen once. Sequenced here: PBMCs from blood, sampled around two weeks before vaccination. Receptors were obtained from a man aged 50-59 years who received an inactivated influenza vaccine.

There are many counts of this clonotype. The chain couples TRBV19 to TRBJ2-3; D is unresolved. CDR1 and CDR2 (germline): LNHDA, SQIVND (reference sequence). The ends were cut back, 6 bases at V and 1 base at J, with 8 bases in the middle. The CDR3 sequence is 13 residues long. The CDR3 DNA sequence: TGTGCCAGTAGCCCCACCGGCACAGATACGCAGTATTTT. This gives the protein CASSPTGTDTQYF.

The chain is built from TRBV4-1 and TRBJ2-7, with 15 bases identical to TRBD2. The V gene end was trimmed by 3 bases and the J gene end by 0 bases; junction bases not matched to a gene: 6. Germline assignment: CDR1 MGHRA and CDR2 YSYEKL. The CDR3 has 18 amino acids. In nucleotides, the CDR3 is TGCGCCAGCAGCCATAGGACTAGCGGGGGGGCGAGCTCCTACGAGCAGTACTTC. Translation gives CASSHRTSGGASSYEQYF.

The genes are TRBV6-5 and TRBJ2-5; D is ambiguous. CDR3 length: 12 amino acids. Deletions cut 3 bases from V and 7 bases from J, with 9 bases between. Germline values: CDR1 MNHEY, CDR2 SVGAGI. CDR3 bases: TGTGCCAGCAGTTATACCGGTGGGACCCAGTACTTC. Translating gives CASSYTGGTQYF.

This clonotype was picked up many times. The chain links TRBV12-3 or TRBV12-4 to TRBJ2-5; a weak D match, TRBD1 (6 bases). This CDR3 has 13 residues. V was clipped by 3 bases and J by 3 bases, with 8 bases between them. The CDR3 protein is CASSFWTEETQYF. CDR3 nucleotides: TGTGCCAGCAGTTTTTGGACAGAAGAGACCCAGTACTTC.

This rearrangement joins TRBV21-1 to TRBJ1-2; TRBD1, as called in the table, went unchecked against the DNA. TRBV21-1 is flagged as a pseudogene. The CDR3 runs 15 residues. The DNA for the CDR3 is TGTGCCAGCAGCCCCCGGACAGGGAGCTTCTATGGCTACACCTTC. This gives the protein CASSPRTGSFYGYTF.

This chain links TRBV29-1 with TRBJ1-5; D might be TRBD1 (5 bases). With 4 bases removed from V and 0 bases from J, the gap between germline ends came to 7 bases. This CDR3 comprises 13 residues. The germline V gene encodes CDR1 SQVTM and CDR2 ANQGSEA. The CDR3 loop is CSVAGNSNQPQHF. The CDR3 DNA is TGCAGCGTTGCAGGGAATAGCAATCAGCCCCAGCATTTT.

The sample holds many counts of this clonotype. The chain couples TRBV27 to TRBJ2-3, with 11 bases aligning to TRBD2. Trimming removed 5 bases from V and 2 bases from J; junction bases left unmatched: 3. CDR3 length equals 15 residues. Germline V gene lookup returns CDR1 MNHEY and CDR2 SMNVEV (reference sequence). The CDR3 reads CASSKTSGITDTQYF. In DNA form, the CDR3 reads TGTGCCAGCAGTAAGACTAGCGGGATCACAGATACGCAGTATTTT.

The J gene is TRBJ2-7, the V gene TRBV4-2, with a weak D call TRBD2 (6 bases). CDR1 and CDR2 from the germline V gene are LGHNA and YNFKEQ. The CDR3 has 15 amino acids. With 1 base removed from V and 6 bases from J, the gap between germline ends came to 16 bases. CDR3: CASSQGAGLHLEQYF. The CDR3 DNA sequence: TGTGCCAGCAGCCAAGGGGCCGGACTACATCTCGAGCAGTACTTC.

CDR3 DNA sequence: TGTGCCAGCAGCAACGGGACAAAGGGTACGACAGATACGCAGTATTTT. Its translation: CASSNGTKGTTDTQYF. The rearrangement uses TRBV21-1 and TRBJ2-3; the table assigns TRBD1, which was not confirmed against the DNA. TRBV21-1 is listed as a pseudogene. This CDR3 contains 16 residues.

This clonotype was picked up many times. The chain joins TRBV7-8 to TRBJ1-2; TRBD1 matches at 9 bases. CDR1 is SGHVS, CDR2 FQNEAQ, per germline. The length of the CDR3 is 15 residues. The trim removed 5 bases at V and 5 bases at J, leaving 9 bases unmatched. The CDR3 bases are TGTGCCAGCAGCCAAGGGACAGGGAATGTTTATGGCTACACCTTC. Protein sequence: CASSQGTGNVYGYTF.

This clonotype was found a few times. The DNA for the CDR3 is TGTGCCAGCAGCGGACTCGGGCTGGTTAACTCCTACGAGCAGTACTTC. Its protein product is CASSGLGLVNSYEQYF. This chain links TRBV6-2 or TRBV6-3 with TRBJ2-7, with D possibly being TRBD2 (5 bases). The V end was cut by 6 bases, the J end by 0 bases, with 18 bases between. CDR3 length: 16 residues. Germline V gene data show CDR1 as MNHEY and CDR2 as SVGEGT.

There are many counts of this clonotype. The chain recombines TRBV7-2 with TRBJ2-3, with TRBD2 matching over 14 bases. The CDR3 length is 16 residues. Looked up from germline, CDR1 is SGHTA and CDR2 is FQGNSA. J lost 3 bases, V lost 5 bases, and 4 bases had no gene match. In DNA form, the CDR3 reads TGTGCCAGCAGCCGCAGACTAGCGGGAGGGACAGATACGCAGTATTTT. This gives the protein CASSRRLAGGTDTQYF.

This clonotype was observed a handful of times. For the CDR3, the DNA is TGCAGTGCTAGAGTCGTAGCTAACTATGGCTACACCTTC. Protein: CSARVVANYGYTF. The gene calls are TRBV20-1 and TRBJ1-2, with D uncertain. Germline CDR1 is DFQATT and CDR2 is SNEGSKA (reference sequence). The CDR3 contains 13 residues. Trimming pared 1 base from V and 0 bases from J, leaving 6 bases between.

This clonotype was seen repeatedly, ten times or more. DNA for the CDR3: TGTGCCAGCAGCTTACAACAGGGTGCCCACTCTGGAAACACCATATATTTT. As protein: CASSLQQGAHSGNTIYF. The J gene is TRBJ1-3, the V gene TRBV7-6; TRBD1 might be the D (6 bases). With 2 bases removed from V and 0 bases from J, the gap between germline ends came to 14 bases. The CDR3 runs to 17 residues. CDR1 SGHVS and CDR2 FNYEAQ come from the germline V gene.

This clonotype was seen only a few times. V and J are TRBV4-3 and TRBJ2-3; 7 bases fit TRBD2. In germline, CDR1 is LGHNA, CDR2 YSLEER. V was pared by 5 bases and J by 6 bases, with 11 bases of the junction left unmatched. There are 15 residues in the CDR3. CDR3 protein: CASSRLAAGSDTQYF. The CDR3 nucleotides read TGCGCCAGCAGCAGACTAGCCGCAGGGTCGGATACGCAGTATTTT.

This clonotype has just a few counts. The rearrangement links TRBV6-5 to TRBJ1-1; 12 bases are shared with TRBD1. V lost 2 bases to trimming and J lost 11 bases; unmatched junction nucleotides: 6. Looked up from germline, CDR1 is MNHEY and CDR2 is SVGAGI. The CDR3 runs 14 residues. CDR3 residues: CASSYTGQGAAAFF. In DNA, the CDR3 is TGTGCCAGCAGTTACACGGGACAGGGGGCGGCGGCTTTCTTT.

In DNA, the CDR3 is TGTGCCAGCAGTTCCCTCGGGACGCAGTTCTTC. The encoded protein is CASSSLGTQFF. V gene TRBV6-2 or TRBV6-3 combines with J gene TRBJ2-1; either TRBD1 or TRBD2 may supply D (5 bases each). Germline lookup yields CDR1 MNHEY and CDR2 SVGEGT. The CDR3 extends over 11 amino acids. V was trimmed by 4 bases and J by 12 bases, leaving 10 bases between them.

This sequence joins TRBV29-1 and TRBJ1-2; TRBD1 matches at 7 bases. CDR1 is SQVTM and CDR2 is ANQGSEA in the germline V gene. There are 19 residues in the CDR3. V dropped 4 bases and J dropped 0; count of bases not matched to a gene: 20. The CDR3 DNA sequence: TGCAGCGTTGTTATAAAAGGGGGCGGAATGGTCGGGACTAACTATGGCTACACCTTC. Its protein product is CSVVIKGGGMVGTNYGYTF.

The chain joins TRBV20-1 to TRBJ1-4; D call uncertain. The CDR3 spans 15 residues. Germline V gene lookup returns CDR1 DFQATT and CDR2 SNEGSKA (reference sequence). Trimming cost V 0 bases and J 3 bases, with 11 bases left between them. The CDR3 reads CSARDGTDPNEKLFF. The DNA of the CDR3 is TGCAGTGCTAGAGATGGTACGGATCCTAATGAAAAACTGTTTTTT.

This clonotype was picked up a small number of times. The chain combines TRBV30 with TRBJ2-3; D may match TRBD1 or TRBD2 (5 bases each). V was cut by 1 base and J by 0 bases, with 17 bases left in between. The CDR3 is made up of 17 amino acids. Per germline, CDR1 GTSNPN and CDR2 SVGIG (reference sequence). This CDR3 reads CAWSGIGASLSTDTQYF. In DNA form, the CDR3 reads TGTGCCTGGAGTGGAATAGGGGCTAGCTTAAGCACAGATACGCAGTATTTT.

The chain couples TRBV11-2 to TRBJ1-1; 7 nucleotides align to TRBD1. Germline V CDR1 and CDR2: SGHAT, FQNNGV. This CDR3 comprises 16 residues. Germline trimming cut 7 bases from V and 1 base from J; bases unmatched to any gene: 12. The CDR3 is CASKKRTGTSNTEAFF. CDR3 DNA sequence: TGTGCCAGCAAGAAAAGGACAGGAACTTCGAACACTGAAGCTTTCTTT.

The chain couples TRBV4-2 to TRBJ1-6; D not resolved. Germline loops: CDR1 LGHNA, CDR2 YNFKEQ. V lost 4 bases and J 11 bases, leaving 12 bases between the germline ends. CDR3 length: 13 residues. In nucleotides, the CDR3 is TGTGCCAGCAGCCCCGAGCCAGGTACACCCCTCCACTTT. Its translation is CASSPEPGTPLHF.

This clonotype appeared a few times. J is TRBJ1-4 and V is TRBV20-1; TRBD1 aligns across 11 bases. V was clipped by 5 bases and J by 4 bases; unmatched bases: 6. Germline V CDR1 and CDR2: DFQATT, SNEGSKA (reference sequence). This CDR3 has 15 residues. For the CDR3, the DNA is TGCAGTGCTTGGGGACAGGGGGGATTTAATGAAAAACTGTTTTTT. It translates to CSAWGQGGFNEKLFF.